Detailed here is one TCR beta chain. Self-reported history from a screening survey and questionnaire set each donor's cohort. The data originate from a study of blood T cell repertoires in COVID-19. Study-level information: In each case, the material was cDNA or gDNA derived from T cells, B-cell-depleted T cells, or PBMCs.

In the original analysis: It was from reference gene primer amplification that nucleated cell counts were estimated. Here immunoSEQ multiplex PCR was the method, and the copy in TCRdb shows in-frame clones only, minus some. V and J calls and clone size are copied from that table; D and trimming were computed from the DNA. The profile shows a few hundred thousand clones, approximately 91% of them singletons. Per the germline V gene, CDR1 is SGHTA and CDR2 is FQGNSA. V was cut by 2 bases and J by 6 bases, with 9 bases left in between. This CDR3 contains 13 residues. Sample: PBMCs or T cells enriched from blood (not recorded which). The V call is TRBV7-2, the J call TRBJ2-3; D is perhaps TRBD1 (5 bases). The source of this sequence is a middle-aged woman who had recovered from COVID-19. The CDR3 nucleotides read TGTGCCAGCAGCTTAATCAGGGTGGATACGCAGTATTTT. This codes for CASSLIRVDTQYF.